This is a list of T cell receptor beta chains from one sample in a study of T cells after yellow fever vaccination. TCRdb passed the 5' RACE reads through MiXCR, listing each CDR3 protein once. The sample consists of some 600,000 distinct CDR3 sequences, less than 20% of them appearing once. The sample consisted of PBMCs, taken 4 to 5 days after the first yellow fever vaccination. The origin of the receptors is a man aged 18 to 30 who received the YFV17D yellow fever vaccine. Both conserved end residues are part of each CDR3. Fields, in order: J gene, D gene, CDR3 length, V gene, clone size, CDR3 protein, CDR3 DNA. The D gene is left open where the match is weak. Expanded clones are given a class, and other clones once, few, many or no size at all.

TRBJ2-7,NA,14,TRBV6-1,few,CASHRARTYYEQYF,TGTGCCAGCCATAGGGCCCGAACGTACTACGAGCAGTACTTC
TRBJ2-3,NA,15,TRBV7-9,NA,CASSFWGGGTDTQYF,TGTGCCAGCAGCTTTTGGGGCGGGGGCACCGATACGCAGTATTTT
TRBJ2-1,TRBD2,15,TRBV5-6,NA,CASSAGTSGGTEQFF,TGTGCCAGCAGCGCCGGGACTAGCGGGGGGACTGAGCAGTTCTTC
TRBJ2-7,NA,12,TRBV24-1,few,CATDDRYYEQCF,TGTGCCACCGACGACAGATACTACGAGCAGTGCTTC
TRBJ2-1,NA,14,TRBV19,few,CASRIAGLYNEQFF,TGTGCCAGTAGGATAGCAGGACTTTACAATGAGCAGTTCTTC
TRBJ2-2,NA,15,TRBV12-3/TRBV12-4,few,CASSLLVPQGGELFF,TGTGCCAGCAGTTTATTGGTCCCGCAGGGCGGGGAGCTGTTTTTT
TRBJ1-3,NA,13,TRBV2,few,CASSEDNGNTIYF,TGTGCCAGCAGTGAGGACAACGGAAACACCATATATTTT
TRBJ1-6,TRBD1,17,TRBV7-9,many,CASSLATGYIKNSPLHF,TGTGCCAGCAGCCTCGCGACAGGGTACATCAAAAATTCACCCCTCCACTTT
TRBJ2-2,TRBD1,14,TRBV28,NA,CASKDRVYSGELFF,TGTGCCAGCAAGGACAGGGTGTACTCCGGGGAGCTGTTTTTT
TRBJ2-3,TRBD2,14,TRBV7-2,NA,CASSSSGTSDTQYF,TGTGCCAGCAGCTCCAGCGGGACTAGCGACACGCAGTATTTT
TRBJ1-2,NA,13,TRBV12-3/TRBV12-4,few,CASSPGGLDGYTF,TGTGCCAGCAGTCCCGGGGGCTTAGATGGCTACACCTTC
TRBJ2-7,TRBD1,13,TRBV6-2/TRBV6-3,many,CASGGTGGYEQYF,TGTGCCAGCGGTGGGACAGGGGGCTACGAGCAGTACTTC
TRBJ1-5,TRBD1,14,TRBV20-1,few,CSARDSNSNQPQHF,TGCAGTGCTCGGGACAGCAATAGCAATCAGCCCCAGCATTTT